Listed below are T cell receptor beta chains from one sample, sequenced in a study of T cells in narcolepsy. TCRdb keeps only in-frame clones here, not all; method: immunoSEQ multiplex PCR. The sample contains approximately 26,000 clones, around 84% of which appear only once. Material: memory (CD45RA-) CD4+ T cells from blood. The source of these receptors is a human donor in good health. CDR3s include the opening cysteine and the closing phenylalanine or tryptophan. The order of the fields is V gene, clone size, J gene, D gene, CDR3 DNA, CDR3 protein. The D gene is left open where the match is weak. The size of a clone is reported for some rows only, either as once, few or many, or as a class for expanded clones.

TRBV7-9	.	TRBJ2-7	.	TGTGCCAGCAGCTTAATCAGGGGAGCCCGAGACTTCTACGAGCAGTACTTC	CASSLIRGARDFYEQYF
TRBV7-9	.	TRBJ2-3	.	TGTGCCAGCAGCTTAGTTGGGGGATTTGATACGCAGTATTTT	CASSLVGGFDTQYF
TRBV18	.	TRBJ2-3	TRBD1	TGTGCCAGCTCAGCATCGGGACAGGGTCCAGATACGCAGTATTTT	CASSASGQGPDTQYF
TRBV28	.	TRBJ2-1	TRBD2	TGTGCCAACTACGCCGGGACTAGCGGGAGGGGCAATGAGCAGTTCTTC	CANYAGTSGRGNEQFF
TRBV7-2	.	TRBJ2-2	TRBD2	TGTGCCAGCGCCAGGGCTAGCGGGGGGGCTAACACCGGGGAGCTGTTTTTT	CASARASGGANTGELFF
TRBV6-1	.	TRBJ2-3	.	TGTGCCAGCAGTGGACAGTACTTCACAGATACGCAGTATTTT	CASSGQYFTDTQYF
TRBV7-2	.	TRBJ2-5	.	TGTGCCAGCAGCCCTAGTATGTCAGGGTTTGAGACCCAGTACTTC	CASSPSMSGFETQYF
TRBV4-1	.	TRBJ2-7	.	TGCGCCAGCAGCCAAGATGACGGCTATTCAAATTACGAGCAGTACTTC	CASSQDDGYSNYEQYF
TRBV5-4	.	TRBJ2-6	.	TGTGCCAGCAGCCCTTCCAGGGGAGGGTTCTCTGGGGCCAACGTCCTGACTTTC	CASSPSRGGFSGANVLTF
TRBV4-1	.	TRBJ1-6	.	TGCGCCAGCAGCCGGGACCCCATGTATTCACCCCTCCACTTT	CASSRDPMYSPLHF
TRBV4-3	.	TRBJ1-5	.	TGCGCCAGCAGCCAAGGACAGGGCAATCAGCCCCAGCATTTT	CASSQGQGNQPQHF
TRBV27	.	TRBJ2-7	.	TGTGCCAGCAGTCCCTGGACAGGGAGTAGCGGGAGTTCCTACGAGCAGTACTTC	CASSPWTGSSGSSYEQYF
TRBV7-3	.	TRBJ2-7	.	TGTGCCAGCAGCTTAAGGCTGCCCTCCTACGAGCAGTACTTC	CASSLRLPSYEQYF
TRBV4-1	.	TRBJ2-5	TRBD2	TGCGCCAGCAGCCACGATAGAGGGCGGGGGGAGACCCAGTACTTC	CASSHDRGRGETQYF
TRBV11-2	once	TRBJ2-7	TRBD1	TGTGCCAGCAGCCTTTTGGTGGGACAGGGGTCCTACGAGCAGTACTTC	CASSLLVGQGSYEQYF
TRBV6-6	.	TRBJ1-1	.	TGTGCCAGCAGCCCGACAGGAAACACTGAAGCTTTCTTT	CASSPTGNTEAFF
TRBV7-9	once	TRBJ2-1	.	TGTGCCAGCGTATCAACCGGTGGGTTGGTTGAGCAGTTCTTC	CASVSTGGLVEQFF
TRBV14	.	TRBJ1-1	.	TGTGCCAGCAGCCTCGATCTGGGGTCGAACACTGAAGCTTTCTTT	CASSLDLGSNTEAFF
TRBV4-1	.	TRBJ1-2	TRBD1	TGCGCCAGCAGCCAAGACCGACAGGGCCACACCTTC	CASSQDRQGHTF
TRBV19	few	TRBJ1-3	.	TGTGCCAGTAGTCTGATGGCTCACTCTGGAAACACCATATATTTT	CASSLMAHSGNTIYF
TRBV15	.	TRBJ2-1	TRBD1	TGTGCCACCAGCAGAGAGGGGCAGGGGGCGAATGAGCAGTTCTTC	CATSREGQGANEQFF
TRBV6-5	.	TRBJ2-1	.	TGTGCCAGCAGTTACTCTTGGGTACGCTCCTACAATGAGCAGTTCTTC	CASSYSWVRSYNEQFF